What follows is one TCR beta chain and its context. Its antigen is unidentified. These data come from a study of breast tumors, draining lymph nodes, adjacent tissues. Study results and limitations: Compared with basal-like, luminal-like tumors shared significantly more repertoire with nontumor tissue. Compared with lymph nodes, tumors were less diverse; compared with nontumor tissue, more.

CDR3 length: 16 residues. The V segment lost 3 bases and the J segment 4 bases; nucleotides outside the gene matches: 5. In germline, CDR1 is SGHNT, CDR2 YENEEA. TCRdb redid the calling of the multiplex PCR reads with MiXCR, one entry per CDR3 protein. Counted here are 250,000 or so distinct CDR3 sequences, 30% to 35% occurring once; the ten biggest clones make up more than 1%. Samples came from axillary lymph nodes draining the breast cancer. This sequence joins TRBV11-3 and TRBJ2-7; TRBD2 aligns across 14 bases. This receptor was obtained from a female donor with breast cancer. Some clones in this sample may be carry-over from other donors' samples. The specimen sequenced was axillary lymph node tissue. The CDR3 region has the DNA TGTGCCAGCAGCTTGGGGACTAGCGGGAGATTTTACGAGCAGTACTTC. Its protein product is CASSLGTSGRFYEQYF.